Given below is one T cell receptor (beta chain) in context. The sample belongs to a study of blood T cell repertoires in COVID-19. Sequencing was performed with immunoSEQ multiplex PCR; in TCRdb, only in-frame clones are kept and a portion is missing. The sample contains approximately 100,000 clones, around 92% of which appear only once. Trimming took off 6 bases at V and 11 bases at J, with 11 bases between the two ends. Germline CDR1 and CDR2: WSHSY and SAAADI. The CDR3 sequence is 12 residues long. The genes are TRBV10-2 and TRBJ1-6; D is unresolved. This clonotype originated in a man aged 50 to 60 with active COVID-19. The sample consisted of peripheral blood. The CDR3 region has the DNA TGCGCCAGCAGGGAACAGATTCCACCCCTCCACTTT. Amino acid sequence: CASREQIPPLHF.